This T cell receptor (beta chain) was retrieved from a study of early T cells in non-severe SARS-CoV-2 infection. cDNA molecules, individually, were tagged with unique molecular identifiers. Each CDR3 protein is one row after TCRdb ran MiXCR on the 5' RACE reads. The sample lists about 48,000 distinct CDR3 sequences, under 7.5% occurring once. The CDR3 covers 15 residues. Trimming cost V 6 bases and J 7 bases, with 16 bases left between them. Germline lookup yields CDR1 MDHEN and CDR2 SYDVKM. The starting material was whole blood, obtained at baseline. The chain employs TRBV28 and TRBJ1-6, with a possible D match to TRBD1 (6 bases). The TCR was taken from an adult who was a healthcare worker with PCR-confirmed SARS-CoV-2 infection or an uninfected control (not recorded which). The CDR3 region has the DNA TGTGCCAGCAGCCTGAAGGGGGGTTTAAATTCACCCCTCCACTTT. Translated, it gives CASSLKGGLNSPLHF.